The next 24 T cell receptor beta chains were all read from a single sample in a study of control samples from healthy donors and cancer patients. The assay was immunoSEQ multiplex PCR, and TCRdb's table has in-frame clones only and misses some. The sample has 150,000 to 200,000 clones, 96% seen once. Sequenced: blood. Receptor source: a woman aged 25-40 years in good health.

The J gene is TRBJ1-3, the V gene TRBV6-1; D is ambiguous. V was clipped by 0 bases and J by 7 bases, with 16 bases between them. This CDR3 has 16 amino acids. CDR1 is MNHNS, CDR2 SASEGT, per germline. Here the CDR3 DNA reads TGTGCCAGCAGTGAAGCGCAGGCAGCTCCCTCGAACACCATATATTTT. Residues: CASSEAQAAPSNTIYF.

The chain uses TRBV19 and TRBJ1-1; the match to TRBD1 covers 10 bases. After removal of 1 base from V and 4 bases from J, the junction contained 3 bases not matched to a gene. This CDR3 comprises 15 residues. Per the germline V gene, CDR1 is LNHDA and CDR2 is SQIVND (reference sequence). The CDR3 protein is CASSIARQGATEAFF. The CDR3 DNA sequence: TGTGCCAGTAGTATAGCTCGACAGGGGGCCACTGAAGCTTTCTTT. Combining the CDR3 with reference TRBV19 and TRBJ1-1 gives the whole variable domain DGGITQSPKYLFRKEGQNVTLSCEQNLNHDAMYWYRQDPGQGLRLIYYSQIVNDFQKGDIAEGYSVSREKKESFPLTVTSAQKNPTAFYLCASSIARQGATEAFFGQGTRLTVV.

V is TRBV7-8 and J is TRBJ2-7; D is uncertain. Germline V gene lookup returns CDR1 SGHVS and CDR2 FQNEAQ. The CDR3 has 11 residues. The V gene lost 1 base and the J gene lost 3 bases, with 1 base spanning the gap. CDR3: CASSLVYEQYF. DNA of the CDR3: TGTGCCAGCAGCTTAGTCTACGAGCAGTACTTC.

CDR3 amino acids: CASSEADTPNYGYTF. As DNA, the CDR3 is TGTGCCAGCAGTGAAGCTGACACTCCAAACTATGGCTACACCTTC. This chain connects TRBV6-1 to TRBJ1-2; D is ambiguous. V dropped 0 bases and J dropped 2 bases, with 10 bases sitting between them. The CDR3 runs 15 residues. In germline, CDR1 is MNHNS, CDR2 SASEGT.

This sequence joins TRBV5-5 and TRBJ1-2; TRBD1 agrees at 7 bases. There are 16 residues in the CDR3. The germline CDR1 and CDR2 sequences are SGHKS and YYEKEE (reference sequence). Trimming at V came to 2 bases and at J to 1 base, leaving 8 bases not matched to a gene. The CDR3 reads CASSFSGTANNYGYTF. The CDR3 coding sequence is TGTGCCAGCAGCTTCTCCGGGACAGCAAATAACTATGGCTACACCTTC.

The chain has TRBV30 and TRBJ2-7; 9 nucleotides line up with TRBD2. From germline, CDR1 is GTSNPN and CDR2 SVGIG (reference sequence). V shed 2 bases and J 3 bases; nucleotides not matched to a gene: 5. CDR3 length: 14 amino acids. The CDR3 DNA follows: TGTGCCTGGAGTTCCCTAGCGGGGTTCTACGAGCAGTACTTC. It is translated as CAWSSLAGFYEQYF.

The chain couples TRBV6-5 to TRBJ1-1; D remains ambiguous. The CDR3 sequence is 14 residues long. Germline-derived CDR1 and CDR2 are MNHEY and SVGAGI. V shed 0 bases and J shed 4 bases, with 9 bases lying between them. CDR3 DNA sequence: TGTGCCAGCAGTTACTCCGTCTCGGGCACTGAAGCTTTCTTT. Protein sequence: CASSYSVSGTEAFF.

The V call is TRBV3-1 (or the pseudogene TRBV3-2), the J call TRBJ2-1, with D perhaps TRBD1 (5 bases). CDR1 and CDR2 (germline): LGHDT, YNNKEL (reference sequence). The V end was cut by 0 bases, the J end by 7 bases, with 13 bases between. CDR3 length equals 15 residues. CDR3 loop: CASSQDLPGMNEQFF. CDR3 nucleotide sequence: TGTGCCAGCAGCCAAGATTTGCCAGGGATGAATGAGCAGTTCTTC.

This rearrangement joins TRBV25-1 to TRBJ2-7, with TRBD1 identical over 8 bases. Germline V lookup: CDR1 MGHDK, CDR2 SYGVNS. After removal of 4 bases from V and 3 bases from J, the junction contained 8 bases not matched to a gene. The CDR3 spans 15 residues. This chain's CDR3 is CASSGRTGFGYEQYF. The CDR3 DNA reads TGTGCCAGCAGTGGCAGGACAGGGTTTGGCTACGAGCAGTACTTC.

The DNA for the CDR3 is TGTGCCAGCAGCGTAGACCCCGCGGGACAGGGCTCACCCCTCCACTTT. This encodes CASSVDPAGQGSPLHF. The chain uses TRBV9 and TRBJ1-6, with 9 bases that match TRBD1. Trimming removed 0 bases from V and 10 bases from J; junction bases left unmatched: 8. CDR1 SGDLS and CDR2 YYNGEE come from the germline V gene. This CDR3 has 16 residues.

The chain couples TRBV28 to TRBJ2-1; 7 nucleotides match TRBD2. Germline CDR1 MDHEN, CDR2 SYDVKM. The CDR3 has 15 residues. V dropped 7 bases and J dropped 5; count of bases not matched to a gene: 11. CDR3 sequence: CASTALAGDHNEQFF. The DNA for the CDR3 is TGTGCCAGCACCGCCCTCGCGGGGGACCACAATGAGCAGTTCTTC.

The gene calls are TRBV19 and TRBJ2-5, with 10 bases lining up with TRBD1. V shed 5 bases, J shed 1 base, and the junction held 7 bases outside the gene matches. The CDR3 length is 16 residues. Germline-derived CDR1 and CDR2 are LNHDA and SQIVND (reference sequence). In DNA, the CDR3 is TGTGCCAGTAGTCCTCCCGGGACAGGGGCCCAAGAGACCCAGTACTTC. This gives the protein CASSPPGTGAQETQYF.

The chain is built from TRBV6-6 and TRBJ1-1, with D maybe TRBD1 (6 bases). This CDR3 comprises 13 residues. V dropped 8 bases and J dropped 4 bases, with 14 bases sitting between them. Germline V gene sequence: CDR1 MNHNY, CDR2 SVGAGI (reference sequence). The CDR3 loop is CASWGRGGTEAFF. The CDR3 DNA reads as TGTGCCAGCTGGGGCAGGGGAGGCACTGAAGCTTTCTTT.

V gene TRBV18 combines with J gene TRBJ1-4, with D possibly being TRBD1 (6 bases). Germline lookup yields CDR1 KGHSH and CDR2 LQKENI. CDR3 length: 14 residues. V was trimmed by 3 bases and J by 8 bases, leaving 13 bases between them. CDR3 region: CASSPGGAAEKLFF. CDR3 nucleotides: TGTGCCAGCTCACCCGGGGGGGCAGCAGAAAAACTGTTTTTT.

The rearrangement links TRBV24-1 to TRBJ2-3, with 11 positions matching TRBD1. Germline V gene lookup returns CDR1 KGHDR and CDR2 SFDVKD. CDR3 length: 14 residues. V dropped 7 bases and J dropped 4; count of bases not matched to a gene: 3. The CDR3 DNA is TGTGCCACCAGAGGGACAGGGGGTGCAGATACGCAGTATTTT. It codes for CATRGTGGADTQYF.

The chain joins TRBV7-2 to TRBJ2-2, with 8 bases identical to TRBD1. The CDR3 loop spans 16 amino acids. With V trimmed by 5 bases and J by 0 bases, 5 bases remained unmatched. From germline, CDR1 is SGHTA and CDR2 FQGNSA. This chain's CDR3 is CASSPWTGTNTGELFF. Written as DNA, the CDR3 is TGTGCCAGCAGCCCATGGACAGGGACGAACACCGGGGAGCTGTTTTTT.

The genes are TRBV23-1 and TRBJ1-1; D ambiguous. TRBV23-1 is labeled an ORF, and its function is uncertain. The germline V and J ends were trimmed by 0 bases and 1 base, with 6 bases remaining between them. This CDR3 comprises 14 residues. CDR3 region: CASSQSAENTEAFF. The CDR3 DNA is TGCGCCAGCAGTCAATCGGCGGAGAACACTGAAGCTTTCTTT.

This rearrangement joins TRBV10-2 to TRBJ2-5, with a possible D match to TRBD2 (5 bases). Germline loops: CDR1 WSHSY, CDR2 SAAADI. This CDR3 comprises 13 residues. Trimming removed 3 bases from V and 5 bases from J, with 10 bases in between. DNA for the CDR3: TGCGCCAGCAGTGAATGGAGGTGGGAGACCCAGTACTTC. This gives the protein CASSEWRWETQYF.

The CDR3 region is CAWSASREGLLPQFF. CDR3 bases: TGTGCCTGGAGTGCGTCGCGGGAGGGCCTCCTCCCCCAGTTCTTC. The genes are TRBV30 and TRBJ2-1, with 9 bases identical to TRBD2. The CDR3 loop spans 15 amino acids. CDR1 is GTSNPN, CDR2 SVGIG, per germline (reference sequence). Unmatched junction bases numbered 14, after V lost 1 base and J lost 13 bases.

This clone was found once. The chain is built from TRBV4-1 and TRBJ2-3; 14 bases are shared with TRBD2. From germline, CDR1 is MGHRA and CDR2 YSYEKL. Trimming removed 4 bases from V and 2 bases from J; junction bases left unmatched: 11. CDR3 length equals 19 residues. CDR3 DNA sequence: TGCGCCAGCAGCCTAGACGGGACTAGCGGGGGCTATCCCACAGATACGCAGTATTTT. Translation: CASSLDGTSGGYPTDTQYF.

This chain links TRBV25-1 with TRBJ2-1; 9 bases are shared with TRBD1. The CDR3 totals 16 residues. Germline V gives CDR1 MGHDK, CDR2 SYGVNS. V lost 1 base to trimming and J lost 6 bases; unmatched junction nucleotides: 7. The CDR3 nucleotides read TGTGCCAGCAGTGAATGGGACAGGGTAGGTGGCAATGAGCAGTTCTTC. This encodes CASSEWDRVGGNEQFF.

The chain recombines TRBV15 with TRBJ1-3; D is possibly TRBD1 (5 bases). The CDR3 sequence is 15 residues long. Germline V lookup: CDR1 LNHNV, CDR2 YYDKDF (reference sequence). V shed 3 bases and J shed 0 bases, with 9 bases lying between them. Here the CDR3 reads CATSSWGSSGNTIYF. The DNA of the CDR3 is TGTGCCACCAGCAGTTGGGGGAGCTCTGGAAACACCATATATTTT.

This clone showed up just once. The chain links TRBV9 to TRBJ2-7, with 12 bases aligning to TRBD1. The CDR3 consists of 16 residues. Germline trimming cut 4 bases from V and 6 bases from J; bases unmatched to any gene: 11. Germline V gene sequence: CDR1 SGDLS, CDR2 YYNGEE. For the CDR3, the DNA is TGTGCCAGCAGCTTTCTACCGGGACAGGGGGCATCCGAGCAGTACTTC. Its protein product is CASSFLPGQGASEQYF.

This clone showed up just a few times. This chain links TRBV20-1 with TRBJ1-1; D might be TRBD1 (5 bases). The V gene's germline CDR1 is DFQATT and CDR2 SNEGSKA (reference sequence). The CDR3 runs 13 residues. V was cut by 3 bases and J by 5 bases, with 13 bases left in between. The CDR3 reads CSASGGGWTEAFF. CDR3 DNA sequence: TGCAGTGCTAGTGGCGGGGGTTGGACTGAAGCTTTCTTT.